A selection of T cell receptor beta chains follows, all from one sample in a study of T cell repertoires in cytomegalovirus infection. In TCRdb, the reads were re-called with MiXCR into one record per CDR3 protein. The sample contains about 230,000 distinct CDR3 sequences, 6.5% of which appear only once. The sample taken for sequencing was PBMCs. The receptors originated from a human donor in good health (CMV status not recorded). Some clones in this sample may be carry-over from other donors' samples. CDR3s include the opening cysteine and the closing phenylalanine or tryptophan. Each record gives: CDR3 length, D gene, J gene, clone size, V gene, CDR3 DNA, CDR3 protein. The D gene is left open where the match is weak. Only some rows state a clone size, as once, few, many or a class for expanded clones.

CDR3 length: 13; D gene: .; J gene: TRBJ2-5; clone size: many; V gene: TRBV7-2; CDR3 DNA: TGTGCCAGCAGCTTACGTGTCCAAGAGACCCAGTACTTC; CDR3 protein: CASSLRVQETQYF
CDR3 length: 16; D gene: TRBD1; J gene: TRBJ2-1; clone size: .; V gene: TRBV7-6; CDR3 DNA: TGTGCCAGCAGCTCGACAGGGGGCTACGGATACAATGAGCAGTTCTTC; CDR3 protein: CASSSTGGYGYNEQFF
CDR3 length: 16; D gene: .; J gene: TRBJ2-3; clone size: few; V gene: TRBV20-1; CDR3 DNA: TGCAGTGCTGGGGCAGCGGGGACAACTAGCACAGATACGCAGTATTTT; CDR3 protein: CSAGAAGTTSTDTQYF
CDR3 length: 15; D gene: .; J gene: TRBJ2-7; clone size: few; V gene: TRBV14; CDR3 DNA: TGTGCCAGCAGCCAAGCCGGGACACTCTCCTACGAGCAGTACTTC; CDR3 protein: CASSQAGTLSYEQYF
CDR3 length: 17; D gene: .; J gene: TRBJ2-7; clone size: many; V gene: TRBV7-8; CDR3 DNA: TGTGCCAGCAGCCTAACCACGACAGGATTTTTTTCCTACGAGCAGTACTTC; CDR3 protein: CASSLTTTGFFSYEQYF
CDR3 length: 13; D gene: .; J gene: TRBJ1-2; clone size: many; V gene: TRBV7-8; CDR3 DNA: TGTGCCAGCAGCTTAAACAGGGTGGACTCCGTCACCTTC; CDR3 protein: CASSLNRVDSVTF
CDR3 length: 14; D gene: .; J gene: TRBJ1-1; clone size: many; V gene: TRBV15; CDR3 DNA: TGTGCCACCAGCAGGACCGAGAAGAACACTGAAGCTTTCTTT; CDR3 protein: CATSRTEKNTEAFF
CDR3 length: 17; D gene: .; J gene: TRBJ2-7; clone size: many; V gene: TRBV29-1; CDR3 DNA: TGCAGCGTTGAAGGGACAGAGCGCGGGAAACTGTCCTACGAGCAGTACTTC; CDR3 protein: CSVEGTERGKLSYEQYF
CDR3 length: 13; D gene: .; J gene: TRBJ2-2; clone size: many; V gene: TRBV7-2; CDR3 DNA: TGTGCCAGCAGCCCCTTTTTTTCCGGGGAGCTGTTTTTT; CDR3 protein: CASSPFFSGELFF
CDR3 length: 14; D gene: .; J gene: TRBJ2-2; clone size: many; V gene: TRBV20-1; CDR3 DNA: TGCAGTGCTGTCCAGGGATTAAACACCGGGGAGCTGTTTTTT; CDR3 protein: CSAVQGLNTGELFF
CDR3 length: 17; D gene: .; J gene: TRBJ1-3; clone size: few; V gene: TRBV20-1; CDR3 DNA: TGCAGTGCTAGAGATCTTGGAGGTCCTCGACCCGGAAACACCATATATTTT; CDR3 protein: CSARDLGGPRPGNTIYF
CDR3 length: 13; D gene: .; J gene: TRBJ1-5; clone size: many; V gene: TRBV5-6; CDR3 DNA: TGTGCCAGCAGCTTGCAGGGGACTCAGCCCCAGCATTTT; CDR3 protein: CASSLQGTQPQHF
CDR3 length: 15; D gene: .; J gene: TRBJ1-1; clone size: .; V gene: TRBV4-2; CDR3 DNA: TGTGCCAGCAGCCAAGAACCCTTAGAGAACACTGAAGCTTTCTTT; CDR3 protein: CASSQEPLENTEAFF
CDR3 length: 14; D gene: TRBD1; J gene: TRBJ1-1; clone size: many; V gene: TRBV7-9; CDR3 DNA: TGTGCCAGCAGCTTCGGACAGGGGTGGACTGAAGCTTTCTTT; CDR3 protein: CASSFGQGWTEAFF
CDR3 length: 14; D gene: .; J gene: TRBJ2-7; clone size: many; V gene: TRBV28; CDR3 DNA: TGTGCCAGCAGTTTACCAGGACAAGGCGGGGAGCAGTACTTC; CDR3 protein: CASSLPGQGGEQYF
CDR3 length: 14; D gene: .; J gene: TRBJ1-2; clone size: .; V gene: TRBV20-1; CDR3 DNA: TGCAGTGCTGGGGCGGGCAGGAGGGATTATGGCTACACCTTC; CDR3 protein: CSAGAGRRDYGYTF
CDR3 length: 16; D gene: .; J gene: TRBJ2-7; clone size: many; V gene: TRBV7-9; CDR3 DNA: TGTGCCAGCACCCCCCTAGCACTTCCCAGGGTCTACGAGCAGTACTTC; CDR3 protein: CASTPLALPRVYEQYF